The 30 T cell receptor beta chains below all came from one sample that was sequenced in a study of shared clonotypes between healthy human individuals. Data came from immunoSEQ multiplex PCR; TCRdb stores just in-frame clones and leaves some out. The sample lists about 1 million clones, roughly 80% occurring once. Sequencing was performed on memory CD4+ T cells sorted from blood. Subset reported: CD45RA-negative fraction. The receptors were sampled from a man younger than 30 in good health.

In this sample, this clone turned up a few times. The CDR3 protein is CAIGGGSNQPQHF. CDR3 nucleotide sequence: TGTGCCATCGGGGGAGGAAGCAATCAGCCCCAGCATTTT. The gene calls are TRBV10-3 and TRBJ1-5, with a tentative D call TRBD1 (5 bases). Germline CDR1 is ENHRY and CDR2 is SYGVKD. This CDR3 comprises 13 residues. Trimming shortened V by 8 bases and J by 1 base, and 9 bases separated the two germline ends.

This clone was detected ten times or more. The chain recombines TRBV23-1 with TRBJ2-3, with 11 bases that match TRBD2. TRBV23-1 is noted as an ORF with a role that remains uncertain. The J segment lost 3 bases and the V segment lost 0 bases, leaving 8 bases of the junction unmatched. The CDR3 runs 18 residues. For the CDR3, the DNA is TGCGCCAGCAGTCAATCGTTGTCTAGCGGGGGGCGGACAGATACGCAGTATTTT. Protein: CASSQSLSSGGRTDTQYF.

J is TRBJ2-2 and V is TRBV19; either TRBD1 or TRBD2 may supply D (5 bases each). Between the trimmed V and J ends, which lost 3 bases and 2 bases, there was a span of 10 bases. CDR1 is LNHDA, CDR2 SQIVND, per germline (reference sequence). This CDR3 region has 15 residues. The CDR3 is CASSIGTRNTGELFF. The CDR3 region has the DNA TGTGCCAGTAGTATCGGGACCAGAAACACCGGGGAGCTGTTTTTT.

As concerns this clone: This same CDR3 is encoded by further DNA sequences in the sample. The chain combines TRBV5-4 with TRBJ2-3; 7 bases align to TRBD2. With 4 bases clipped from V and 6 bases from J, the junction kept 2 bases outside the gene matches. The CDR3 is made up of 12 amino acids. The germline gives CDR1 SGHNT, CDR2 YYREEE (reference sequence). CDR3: CASSLGGDTQYF. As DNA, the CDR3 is TGTGCCAGCAGCCTGGGGGGGGATACGCAGTATTTT.

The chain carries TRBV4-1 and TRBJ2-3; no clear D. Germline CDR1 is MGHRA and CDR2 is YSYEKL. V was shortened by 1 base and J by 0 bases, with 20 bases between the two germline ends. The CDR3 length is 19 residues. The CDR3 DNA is TGCGCCAGCAGCCAAGCCCACGAGCCGAATCTTGCTAGCACAGATACGCAGTATTTT. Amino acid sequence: CASSQAHEPNLASTDTQYF.

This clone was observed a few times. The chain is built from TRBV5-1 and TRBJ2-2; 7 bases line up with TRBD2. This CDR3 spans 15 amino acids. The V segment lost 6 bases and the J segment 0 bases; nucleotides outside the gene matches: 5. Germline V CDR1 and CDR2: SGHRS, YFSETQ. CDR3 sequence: CASTKLASNTGELFF. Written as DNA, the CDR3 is TGCGCCAGCACCAAACTAGCGTCGAACACCGGGGAGCTGTTTTTT.

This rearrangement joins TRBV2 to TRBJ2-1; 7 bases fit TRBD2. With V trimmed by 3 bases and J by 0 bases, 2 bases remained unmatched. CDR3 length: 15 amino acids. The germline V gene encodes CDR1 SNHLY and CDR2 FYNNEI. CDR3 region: CASSEGGSSYNEQFF. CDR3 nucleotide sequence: TGTGCCAGCAGTGAGGGAGGGAGCTCCTACAATGAGCAGTTCTTC.

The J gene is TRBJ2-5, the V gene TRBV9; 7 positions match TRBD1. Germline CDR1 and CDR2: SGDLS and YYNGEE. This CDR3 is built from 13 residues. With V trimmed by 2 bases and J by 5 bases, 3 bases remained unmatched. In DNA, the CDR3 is TGTGCCAGCAGCGTGACAGGGTTGGAGACCCAGTACTTC. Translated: CASSVTGLETQYF.

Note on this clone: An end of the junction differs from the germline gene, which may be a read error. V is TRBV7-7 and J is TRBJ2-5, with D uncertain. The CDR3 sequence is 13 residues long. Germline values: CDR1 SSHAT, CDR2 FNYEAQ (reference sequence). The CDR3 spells CASSPGMRETQYF. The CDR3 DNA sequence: TGTGCTAGCAGCCCTGGGATGAGAGAGACCCAGTACTTC.

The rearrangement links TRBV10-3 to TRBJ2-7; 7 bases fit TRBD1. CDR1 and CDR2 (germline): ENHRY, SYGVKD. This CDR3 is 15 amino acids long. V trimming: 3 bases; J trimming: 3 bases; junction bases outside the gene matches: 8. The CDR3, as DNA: TGTGCCATCAGTGACCCAGGGACAGCAATCTACGAGCAGTACTTC. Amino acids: CAISDPGTAIYEQYF.

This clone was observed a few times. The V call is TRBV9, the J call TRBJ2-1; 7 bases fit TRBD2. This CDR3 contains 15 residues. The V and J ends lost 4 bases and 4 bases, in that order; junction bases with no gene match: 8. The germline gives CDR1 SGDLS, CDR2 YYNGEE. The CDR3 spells CASSSLGGGYNEQFF. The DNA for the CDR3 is TGTGCCAGCAGCTCCCTTGGGGGAGGGTACAATGAGCAGTTCTTC.

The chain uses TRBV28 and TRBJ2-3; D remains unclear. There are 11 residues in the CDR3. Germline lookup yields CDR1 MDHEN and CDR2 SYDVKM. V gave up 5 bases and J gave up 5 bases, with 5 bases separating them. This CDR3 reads CASSQQDTQYF. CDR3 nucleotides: TGTGCCAGCAGTCAACAAGATACGCAGTATTTT. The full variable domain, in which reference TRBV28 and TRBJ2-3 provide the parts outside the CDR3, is DVKVTQSSRYLVKRTGEKVFLECVQDMDHENMFWYRQDPGLGLRLIYFSYDVKMKEKGDIPEGYSVSREKKERFSLILESASTNQTSMYLCASSQQDTQYFGPGTRLTVL.

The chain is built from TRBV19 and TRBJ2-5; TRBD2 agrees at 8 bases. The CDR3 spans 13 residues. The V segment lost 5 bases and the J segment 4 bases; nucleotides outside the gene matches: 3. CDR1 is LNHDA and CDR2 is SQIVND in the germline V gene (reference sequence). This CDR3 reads CASSLGGGETQYF. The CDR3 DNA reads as TGTGCCAGTAGTCTCGGGGGGGGAGAGACCCAGTACTTC.

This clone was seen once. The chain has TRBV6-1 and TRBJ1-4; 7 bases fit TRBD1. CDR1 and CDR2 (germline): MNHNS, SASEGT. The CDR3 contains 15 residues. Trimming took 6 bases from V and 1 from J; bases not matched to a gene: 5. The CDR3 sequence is CASRAYRGTNEKLFF. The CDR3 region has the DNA TGTGCCAGCAGGGCGTACAGGGGAACTAATGAAAAACTGTTTTTT.

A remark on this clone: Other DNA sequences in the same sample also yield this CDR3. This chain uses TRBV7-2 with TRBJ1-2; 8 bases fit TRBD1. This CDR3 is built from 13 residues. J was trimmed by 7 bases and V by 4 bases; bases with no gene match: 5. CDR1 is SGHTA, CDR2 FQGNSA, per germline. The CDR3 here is CASSSDRVGGYTF. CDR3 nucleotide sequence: TGTGCCAGCAGCTCGGACAGGGTGGGTGGCTACACCTTC.

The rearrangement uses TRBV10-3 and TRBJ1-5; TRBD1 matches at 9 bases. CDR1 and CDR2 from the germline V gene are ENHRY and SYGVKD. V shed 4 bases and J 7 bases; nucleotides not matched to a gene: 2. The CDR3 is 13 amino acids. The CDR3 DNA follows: TGTGCCATCAGTGGGACAGGGGACCAGCCCCAGCATTTT. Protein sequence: CAISGTGDQPQHF.

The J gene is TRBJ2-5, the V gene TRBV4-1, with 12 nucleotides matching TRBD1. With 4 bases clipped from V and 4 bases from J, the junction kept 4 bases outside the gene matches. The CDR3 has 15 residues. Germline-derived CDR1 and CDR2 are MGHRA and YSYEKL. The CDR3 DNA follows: TGCGCCAGCAGCCCCCGGGACAGGGGGCCAGAGACCCAGTACTTC. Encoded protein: CASSPRDRGPETQYF.

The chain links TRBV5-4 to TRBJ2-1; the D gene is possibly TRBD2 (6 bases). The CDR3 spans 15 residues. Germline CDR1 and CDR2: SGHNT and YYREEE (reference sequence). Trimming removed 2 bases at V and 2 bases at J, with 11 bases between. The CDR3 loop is CASSFDSGPYNEQFF. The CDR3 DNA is TGTGCCAGCAGCTTTGATAGCGGACCCTACAATGAGCAGTTCTTC.

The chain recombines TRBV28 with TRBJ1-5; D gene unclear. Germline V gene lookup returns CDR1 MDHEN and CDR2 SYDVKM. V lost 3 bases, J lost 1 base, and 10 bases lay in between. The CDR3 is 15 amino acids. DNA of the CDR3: TGTGCCAGCAGTTTCCTGGGAAGAAGCAATCAGCCCCAGCATTTT. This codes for CASSFLGRSNQPQHF.

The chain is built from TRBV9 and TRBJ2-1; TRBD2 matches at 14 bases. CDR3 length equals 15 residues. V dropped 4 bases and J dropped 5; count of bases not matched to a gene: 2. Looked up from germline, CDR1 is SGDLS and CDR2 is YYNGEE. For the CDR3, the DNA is TGTGCCAGCAGCCAGGGACTAGCGGGAGACAATGAGCAGTTCTTC. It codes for CASSQGLAGDNEQFF.

The CDR3 here is CASSQDRADTQYF. The DNA of the CDR3 is TGTGCCAGCAGCCAAGATCGTGCAGATACGCAGTATTTT. This chain joins TRBV16 and TRBJ2-3; D call uncertain. CDR1 KGHSY and CDR2 FQNENV come from the germline V gene. The length of the CDR3 is 13 residues. V lost 2 bases to trimming and J lost 4 bases, with 7 bases between them.

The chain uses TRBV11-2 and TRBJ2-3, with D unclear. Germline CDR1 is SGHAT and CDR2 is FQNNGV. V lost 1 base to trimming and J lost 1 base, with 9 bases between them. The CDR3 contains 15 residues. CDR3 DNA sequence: TGTGCCAGCAGCTTAGCCCTGACCGGCACAGATACGCAGTATTTT. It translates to CASSLALTGTDTQYF.

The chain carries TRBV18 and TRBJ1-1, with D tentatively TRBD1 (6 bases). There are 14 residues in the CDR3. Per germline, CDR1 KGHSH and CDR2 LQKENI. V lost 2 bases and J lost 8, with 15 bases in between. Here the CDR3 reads CASSPGTQYREAFF. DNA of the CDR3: TGTGCCAGCTCACCAGGGACACAATACAGAGAAGCTTTCTTT.

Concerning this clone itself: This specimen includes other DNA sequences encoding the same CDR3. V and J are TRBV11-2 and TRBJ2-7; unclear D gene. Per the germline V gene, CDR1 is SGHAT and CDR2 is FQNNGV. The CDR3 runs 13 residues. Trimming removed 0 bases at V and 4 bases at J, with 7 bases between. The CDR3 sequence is CASSLDPPYEQYF. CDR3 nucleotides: TGTGCCAGCAGCTTAGATCCTCCTTACGAGCAGTACTTC.

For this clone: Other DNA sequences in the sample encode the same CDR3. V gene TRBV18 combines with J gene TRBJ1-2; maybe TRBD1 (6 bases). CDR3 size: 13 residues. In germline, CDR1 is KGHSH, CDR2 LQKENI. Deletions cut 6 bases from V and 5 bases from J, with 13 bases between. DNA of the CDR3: TGTGCCAGCTCGCAACAGGGAGATTATGGCTACACCTTC. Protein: CASSQQGDYGYTF.

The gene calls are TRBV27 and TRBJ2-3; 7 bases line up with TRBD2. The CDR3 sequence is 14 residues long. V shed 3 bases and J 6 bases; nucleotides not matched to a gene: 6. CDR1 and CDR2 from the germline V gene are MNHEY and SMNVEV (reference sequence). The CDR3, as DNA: TGTGCCAGCAGTTTCGCGGGGGTCGCGGATACGCAGTATTTT. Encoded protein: CASSFAGVADTQYF.

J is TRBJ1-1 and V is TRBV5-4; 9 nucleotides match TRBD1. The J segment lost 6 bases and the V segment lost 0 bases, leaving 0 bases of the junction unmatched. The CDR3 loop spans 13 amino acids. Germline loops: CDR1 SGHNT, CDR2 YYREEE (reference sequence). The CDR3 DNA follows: TGTGCCAGCAGCTTGGGACAGGGGGCTGAAGCTTTCTTT. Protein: CASSLGQGAEAFF.

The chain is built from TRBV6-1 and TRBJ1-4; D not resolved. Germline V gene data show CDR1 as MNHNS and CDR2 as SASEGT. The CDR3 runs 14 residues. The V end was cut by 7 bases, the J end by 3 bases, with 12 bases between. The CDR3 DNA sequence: TGTGCCAGCATCCTGGGCTCCGCTAATGAAAAACTGTTTTTT. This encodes CASILGSANEKLFF.

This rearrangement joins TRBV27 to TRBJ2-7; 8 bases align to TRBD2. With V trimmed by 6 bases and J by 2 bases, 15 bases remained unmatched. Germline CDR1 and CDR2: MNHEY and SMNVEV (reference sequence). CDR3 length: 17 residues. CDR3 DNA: TGTGCCAGCAGGGCGGCCATTTCCCAGCGGGGGACCTACGAGCAGTACTTC. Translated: CASRAAISQRGTYEQYF.

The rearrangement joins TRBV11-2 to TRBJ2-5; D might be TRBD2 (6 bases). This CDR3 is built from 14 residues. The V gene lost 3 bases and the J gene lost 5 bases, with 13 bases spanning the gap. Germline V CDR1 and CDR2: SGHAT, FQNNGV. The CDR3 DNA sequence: TGTGCCAGCAGCTTCAACGGGGGTGGGGAGACCCAGTACTTC. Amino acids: CASSFNGGGETQYF.